This TCR beta chain was recorded in a study of T cells in women clearing cervical HPV infection. TCR beta CDR3 amplified by multiplex PCR from about 1200 ng genomic DNA. TCRdb's copy holds only in-frame clones and misses some; the assay was immunoSEQ multiplex PCR. Its table lists roughly 20,000 clones. A word on this clone: The read ends 3 residues before the CDR3 terminus; that terminus is restored from the germline J gene.

In germline, CDR1 is SEHNR, CDR2 FQNEAQ (reference sequence). Trimming removed 4 bases from V and 3 bases from J, with 9 bases in between. The CDR3 spans 14 residues. Sequencing was done on a sample of blood buffy coat. The rearrangement uses TRBV7-9 and TRBJ2-2; D is unresolved. This receptor was taken from a woman aged 18 to 75 with a cervical HPV16 infection that either progressed to CIN3+ or cleared (not recorded which). The CDR3 bases that were read are TGTGCCAGCAGCTCTAGTGGGTACACCGGGGAG. Translation: CASSSSGYTGE. In full, the CDR3 is CASSSSGYTGELFF. The full variable domain, with the rest looked up from reference TRBV7-9 and TRBJ2-2, is DTGVSQNPRHKITKRGQNVTFRCDPISEHNRLYWYRQTLGQGPEFLTYFQNEAQLEKSRLLSDRFSAERPKGSFSTLEIQRTEQGDSAMYLCASSSSGYTGELFFGEGSRLTVL.